This is a list of T cell receptor beta chains from one sample in a study of shared T cell receptors in the human thymus. Libraries were prepared by immunoSEQ multiplex PCR; TCRdb keeps only in-frame clonotypes and omits some of them. The profile covers hundreds of thousands of clones, with approximately 83% appearing a single time and roughly 0.01% taken by the ten largest. The sample was also reused in another study, on human thymus T cells.

Sequencing used thymocytes. The receptors come from a girl in the first two years of life with a congenital heart defect. Each CDR3 is given with its conserved first and last residue. The D gene is left open where the match is weak. Part of the rows lack a size; the others show once, few, many or a class for expanded clones.

V	D	size	J	DNA	CDR3
TRBV4-3	TRBD1	.	TRBJ2-5	TGCGCCAGCAGCCAAGACCTACGACGACAGGGAGTAGGGGAGACCCAGTACTTC	CASSQDLRRQGVGETQYF
TRBV5-1	.	.	TRBJ2-6	TGCGCCAGCAGTTCAGGGGGGACAGCCGTCCCCTCTGGGGCCAACGTCCTGACTTTC	CASSSGGTAVPSGANVLTF
TRBV11-2	.	.	TRBJ2-1	TGTGCCAGCGGGGGGAGCTCCTACAATGAGCAGTTCTTC	CASGGSSYNEQFF
TRBV5-4	.	few	TRBJ1-1	TGTGCCAGCAGTAACCGGAGACAGCTGAACACTGAAGCTTTCTTT	CASSNRRQLNTEAFF
TRBV19	.	few	TRBJ2-7	TGTGCCAGTAACGACGAGGGAAACGTAGGCGAGCAGTACTTC	CASNDEGNVGEQYF
TRBV19	.	.	TRBJ2-3	TGTGCCAGTAGAAGCCGGACTCGCACAGATACGCAGTATTTT	CASRSRTRTDTQYF
TRBV4-1	.	.	TRBJ2-7	TGCGCCAGCAGCCTCTCCTATGCGGACAGCTACGAGCAGTACTTC	CASSLSYADSYEQYF
TRBV5-4	.	few	TRBJ1-3	TGTGCCAGCAGCTTGTCCTCGGCAGGGTATGGAAACACCATATATTTT	CASSLSSAGYGNTIYF
TRBV7-2	.	.	TRBJ1-2	TGTGCCAGCAGCCCCCTCGGGGGACTGACCTCCTCCTATGGCTACACCTTC	CASSPLGGLTSSYGYTF
TRBV10-3	.	.	TRBJ1-5	TGTGCCACAGGGGGCAATCAGCCCCAGCATTTT	CATGGNQPQHF
TRBV7-9	TRBD2	.	TRBJ2-7	TGTGCCAGCAGCTCCCGACTAGCGGGGGTTCCCAGCTCCTACGAGCAGTACTTC	CASSSRLAGVPSSYEQYF
TRBV9	TRBD1	.	TRBJ1-3	TGTGCCAGCAGCGCGCCACCGGGACAGAGGGGGCGAAACACCATATATTTT	CASSAPPGQRGRNTIYF
TRBV14	.	few	TRBJ1-1	TGTGCCAGCAGCCAAGGTGCGGGGGGCGCGAACACTGAAGCTTTCTTT	CASSQGAGGANTEAFF
TRBV4-2	.	.	TRBJ2-1	TGTGCCAGCAGCCAGACTAGTATCCGACCCAATGAGCAGTTCTTC	CASSQTSIRPNEQFF
TRBV12-5	.	.	TRBJ1-2	TGTGCTAGTGGTTTGCTGTCGTATTCACAGCGGTATGGCTACACCTTC	CASGLLSYSQRYGYTF
TRBV5-1	TRBD2	.	TRBJ2-1	TGCGCCAGCAGCTTGCCCAGACTAGCGGGGACCTACAATGAGCAGTTCTTC	CASSLPRLAGTYNEQFF
TRBV7-9	TRBD1	.	TRBJ1-2	TGTGCCAGCAGCTTAGCGGTCAGGGGGAGTGGCTACACCTTC	CASSLAVRGSGYTF
TRBV14	.	.	TRBJ2-5	TGTGCCAGCAGCCAAGAGGCAGGGATACAAGAGACCCAGTACTTC	CASSQEAGIQETQYF